A selection of T cell receptor beta chains follows, all from one sample in a study of OX40 agonist ivuxolimab in advanced cancers. Repertoires were generated with immunoSEQ multiplex PCR, while TCRdb's copy carries only in-frame clones and drops some. This table has tens of thousands of clones, about 86% appearing once. The sequencing here drew on CD4+ or CD8+ T cells sorted from blood, taken in a trial of the OX40 agonist ivuxolimab. Receptor source: an adult with an advanced solid tumor such as melanoma, head and neck, liver or kidney cancer. Both conserved end residues are trimmed from each CDR3.

V gene	CDR3 protein
TRBV27	ASSLYGLGSPLH
TRBV7-8	ASSLGQGDGYT
TRBV9	ASSVVGRGGRNEQF
TRBV29-1	SVEGPGGKVAETQY
TRBV9	ASSVAGTGGGITEAF
TRBV5-4	ASSSSGRALREQY
TRBV10-1	ASSEGTRMGNEQF
TRBV30	AWITPDYGYT
TRBV6-5	ASSLSGNTYNEQF
TRBV20-1	SARDLDGAF
TRBV5-4	ASSQDQAGASYEQY
TRBV28	ASGGGEPNYGYT
TRBV10-3	AISERGDYNEQF
TRBV5-1	ASSDTSGYTDTQY
TRBV6-1	ASTFDWNTEAF
TRBV10-3	AAGAGGETQY
TRBV28	ASSLRREEGYT
TRBV5-4	ASSLGGFGETQY
TRBV18	ASSPQGGDTEAF
TRBV29-1	SVEDHGYT
TRBV4-3	ASSQDLYNEQF
TRBV7-2	ASSLGSGVGNTIY
TRBV6-1	AGSSGGGVNEQF
TRBV4-1	ASSRTSGRGYEQY
TRBV5-4	ASSLRTGIGGNQPQH
TRBV19	ASRASGYEQY
TRBV5-1	ASAPTGLQETQY
TRBV19	ASSIRRGGTDTQY
TRBV27	ASRGTAGYNEQF
TRBV10-3	AISDGNTIY
TRBV6-5	ASRSGTEPQH
TRBV5-4	ASSPGTPQHNEQF
TRBV10-3	AISGPGTGSNNEQF
TRBV28	ASSTLGQESSYEQY
TRBV4-2	ASSQDRGKLNSDPTDTQY
TRBV5-5	ASSSTDTQY
TRBV30	AWRTSGTVEQY
TRBV6-1	ASSRRDPLPGEQY
TRBV29-1	SVPMGLAGGQDEQF
TRBV15	ATSRQGDKNIQY
TRBV7-9	ASSLGEWHIQETQY
TRBV10-1	ASSAGNYEQY
TRBV6-1	ASSWQDRRGYT
TRBV28	ASRERGTGSYEQY